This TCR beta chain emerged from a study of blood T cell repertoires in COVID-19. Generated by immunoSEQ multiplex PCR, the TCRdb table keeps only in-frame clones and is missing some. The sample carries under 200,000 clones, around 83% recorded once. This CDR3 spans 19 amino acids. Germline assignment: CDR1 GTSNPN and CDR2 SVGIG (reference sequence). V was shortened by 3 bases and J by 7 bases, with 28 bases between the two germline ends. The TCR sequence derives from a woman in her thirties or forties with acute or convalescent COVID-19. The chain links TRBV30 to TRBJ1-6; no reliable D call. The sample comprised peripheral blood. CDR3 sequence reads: CAWSPVRSWGTPGNSPLHF. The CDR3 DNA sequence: TGTGCCTGGAGCCCGGTGCGGAGCTGGGGAACTCCGGGGAATTCACCCCTCCACTTT.